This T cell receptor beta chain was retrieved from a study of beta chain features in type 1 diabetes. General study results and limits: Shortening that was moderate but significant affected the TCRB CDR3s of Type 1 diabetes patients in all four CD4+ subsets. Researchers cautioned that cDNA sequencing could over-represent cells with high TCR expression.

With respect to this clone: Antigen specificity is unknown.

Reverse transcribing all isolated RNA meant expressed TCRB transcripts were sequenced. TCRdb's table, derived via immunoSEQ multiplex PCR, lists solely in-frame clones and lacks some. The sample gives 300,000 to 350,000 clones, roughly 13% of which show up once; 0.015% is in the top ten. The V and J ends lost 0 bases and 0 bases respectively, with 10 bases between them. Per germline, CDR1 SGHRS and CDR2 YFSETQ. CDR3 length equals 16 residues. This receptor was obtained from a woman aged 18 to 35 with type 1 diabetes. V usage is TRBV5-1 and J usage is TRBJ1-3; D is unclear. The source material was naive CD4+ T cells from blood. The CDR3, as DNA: TGCGCCAGCAGCTTGGGCCGGGTATACTCTGGAAACACCATATATTTT. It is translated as CASSLGRVYSGNTIYF.